This paragraph covers one TCR beta chain sequence. What it binds is not known. This record belongs to a study of T cell responses to AZD1222 COVID-19 vaccine. Some clones are missing from TCRdb's copy, which holds only in-frame ones; the method was immunoSEQ multiplex PCR. There are more than 100,000 clones in the sample; roughly 87% occur only once, and 1.5% lies in the top ten. Whole-study findings and limits: Sampling captured repertoires only after the peak T cell response. Clonal diversity was possibly underestimated, and the donors were mostly white British, with more females. Only a handful of AZD1222 recipients were seropositive at baseline.

The origin of this receptor is an adult in good health. Sequenced material: peripheral blood, taken on day 0 of AZD1222 vaccination.

The CDR3 DNA follows: TGTGCCTGGAACACAGCCGTTGGAAACACCATATATTTT. Protein product: CAWNTAVGNTIYF. J is TRBJ1-3 and V is TRBV30; D remains unclear. Trimming removed 4 bases at V and 3 bases at J, with 10 bases between. Germline values: CDR1 GTSNPN, CDR2 SVGIG (reference sequence). The CDR3 spans 13 residues.